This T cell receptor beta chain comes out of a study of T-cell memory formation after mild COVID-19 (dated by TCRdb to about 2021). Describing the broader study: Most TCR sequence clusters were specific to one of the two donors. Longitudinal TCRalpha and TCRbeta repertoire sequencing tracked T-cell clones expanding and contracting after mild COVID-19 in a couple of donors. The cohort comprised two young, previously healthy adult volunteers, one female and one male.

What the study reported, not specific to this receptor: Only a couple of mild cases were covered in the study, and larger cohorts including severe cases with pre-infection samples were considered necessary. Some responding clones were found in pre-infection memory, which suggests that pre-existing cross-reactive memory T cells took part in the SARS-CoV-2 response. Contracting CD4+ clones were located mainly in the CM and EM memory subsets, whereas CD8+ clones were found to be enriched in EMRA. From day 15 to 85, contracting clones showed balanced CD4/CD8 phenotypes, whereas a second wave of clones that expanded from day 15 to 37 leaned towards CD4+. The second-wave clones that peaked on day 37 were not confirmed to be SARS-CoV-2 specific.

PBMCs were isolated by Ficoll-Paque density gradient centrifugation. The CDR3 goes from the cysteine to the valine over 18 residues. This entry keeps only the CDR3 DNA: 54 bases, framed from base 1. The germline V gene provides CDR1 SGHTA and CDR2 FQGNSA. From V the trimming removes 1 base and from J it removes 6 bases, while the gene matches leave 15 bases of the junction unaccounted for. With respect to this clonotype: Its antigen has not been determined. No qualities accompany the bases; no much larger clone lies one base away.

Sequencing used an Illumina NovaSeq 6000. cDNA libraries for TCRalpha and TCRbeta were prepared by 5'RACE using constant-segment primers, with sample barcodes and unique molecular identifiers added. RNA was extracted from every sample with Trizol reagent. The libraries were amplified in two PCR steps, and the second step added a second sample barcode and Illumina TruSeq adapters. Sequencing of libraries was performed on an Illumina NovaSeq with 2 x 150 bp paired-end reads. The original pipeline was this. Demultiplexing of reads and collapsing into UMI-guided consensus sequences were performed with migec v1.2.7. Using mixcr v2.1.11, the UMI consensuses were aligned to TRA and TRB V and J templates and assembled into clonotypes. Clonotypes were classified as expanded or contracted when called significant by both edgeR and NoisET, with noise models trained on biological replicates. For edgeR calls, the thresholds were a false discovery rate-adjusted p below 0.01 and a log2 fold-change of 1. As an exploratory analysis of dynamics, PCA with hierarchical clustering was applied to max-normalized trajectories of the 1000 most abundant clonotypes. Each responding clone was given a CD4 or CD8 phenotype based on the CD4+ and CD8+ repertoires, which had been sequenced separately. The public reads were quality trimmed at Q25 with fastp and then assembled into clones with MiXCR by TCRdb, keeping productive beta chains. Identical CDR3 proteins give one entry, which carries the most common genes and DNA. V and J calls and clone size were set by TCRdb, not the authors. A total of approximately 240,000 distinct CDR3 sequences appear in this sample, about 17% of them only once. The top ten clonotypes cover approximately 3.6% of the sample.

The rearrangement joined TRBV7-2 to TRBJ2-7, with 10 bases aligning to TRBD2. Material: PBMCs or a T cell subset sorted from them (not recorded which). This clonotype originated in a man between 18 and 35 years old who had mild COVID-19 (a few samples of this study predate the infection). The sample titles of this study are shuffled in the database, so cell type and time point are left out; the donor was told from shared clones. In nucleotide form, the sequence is TGTGCCAGCAGCTTAGAAGGAGCGGGGGGGCCTCGTTTGGGCGAGCAGTACGTC. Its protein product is CASSLEGAGGPRLGEQYV.